One TCR beta chain is described in this entry. No cognate antigen has been identified for it. Base-call qualities are not available, and no considerably larger clone is one nucleotide away. The sample comes from a study of T cells and copy number aberrations in small-cell lung cancer (dated by TCRdb to the early 2020s). Background for the entire study: TCR repertoire sequencing was paired with whole-exome sequencing of the same tumor regions to relate T cell metrics to mutations and copy number aberrations. Tumor TCR data were available for roughly 18 patients, and 12 to 15 patients had TCR data from both tumor and normal tissue.

TCR-beta CDR3 regions were amplified from genomic DNA with the immunoSEQ hsTCRB Kit using multiplexed V- and J-gene primers. Unique DNA barcodes were added in a second PCR, and the samples were pooled together with one negative control and one positive control. The pooled TCR-beta libraries were sequenced using a 150-cycle paired-end protocol on an Illumina MiSeq. In the original analysis: Adaptive Biotechnologies processed the raw sequencing data into a report containing normalized, annotated TCR-beta repertoires. T-cell density was computed as TCR-beta templates normalized to usable DNA, which was estimated by amplifying housekeeping genes. Richness was the count of unique rearrangements, and clonality was defined as 1 minus Pielou's evenness. In its TCRdb copy, this immuneACCESS table keeps in-frame sequences only and misses some clones. Where compared with another copy, unresolved V genes explain less than half of these, and the others have no known cause. V, J and clone size are taken as reported in that table, and D and trimming were inferred from the DNA itself. Counted in this sample were about 2,600 clones; around 80% of them appeared once. Of the sample, around 9.8% falls within the top ten clones.

Taken from the germline V gene, the CDR1 and CDR2 loops are SGHNT and YENEEA. V is shortened by 2 bases, J by 5 bases, and the region joining them spans 10 bases. CDR3 length: 14 amino acids, cysteine to phenylalanine. Just CDR3 DNA is preserved here, 42 bases in frame from base 1. Patients with limited-stage small-cell lung cancer who underwent surgical resection in Hangzhou, China, between the late 2000s and the early 2020s were included as donors. Every donor went straight to surgery with no preoperative chemotherapy or radiotherapy, and no donor was given immunotherapy either before or after surgery. In the sequenced cohort of approximately 20 patients, every patient was either a smoker or a heavy second-hand smoker. Adjacent normal lung was taken at least 2 cm away from the tumor margin, and two pathologists confirmed by morphology that the adjacent normal lung was free of malignant cells. Multi-region TCR-beta sequencing of resected limited-stage small-cell lung cancers and of tumor-adjacent lung tissue was performed to characterize T cell repertoire heterogeneity. The AllPrep DNA/RNA FFPE Kit (Qiagen) was used to extract genomic DNA from the FFPE tissue.

Results and caveats for the whole study, not just this receptor: Lower T-cell density, richness and clonality were observed in tumors than in adjacent lung tissue, although the difference in density was not significant. The study was limited by a small sample size because surgical resection is uncommon in small-cell lung cancer, and validation of the findings is required. Every specimen was formalin-fixed paraffin-embedded tissue, a material known to introduce sequencing artifacts.

Sequencing input: normal tissue next to the tumor. This receptor was identified in a man aged 60-69 years with small cell lung cancer. The sequence joins TRBV11-3 to TRBJ2-1, with the D gene tentatively TRBD1 or TRBD2, based on 6 matching bases in each. The nucleotides read TGTGCCAGCAGCTTACCGGGGGCTAACAATGAGCAGTTCTTC. It translates as CASSLPGANNEQFF.